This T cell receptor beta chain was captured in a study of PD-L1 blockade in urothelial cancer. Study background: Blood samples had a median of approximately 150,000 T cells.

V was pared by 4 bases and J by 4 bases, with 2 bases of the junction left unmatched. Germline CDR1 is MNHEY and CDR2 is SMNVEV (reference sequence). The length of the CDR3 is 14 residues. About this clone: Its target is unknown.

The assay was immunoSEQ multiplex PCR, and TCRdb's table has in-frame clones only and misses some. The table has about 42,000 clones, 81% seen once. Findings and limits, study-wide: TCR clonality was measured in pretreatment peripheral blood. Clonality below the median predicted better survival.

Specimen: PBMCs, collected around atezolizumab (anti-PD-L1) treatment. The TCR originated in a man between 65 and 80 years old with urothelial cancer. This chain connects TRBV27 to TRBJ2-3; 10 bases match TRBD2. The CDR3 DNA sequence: TGTGCCAGCAGTTCTCTAGCGGGGGCAGATACGCAGTATTTT. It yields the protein CASSSLAGADTQYF.